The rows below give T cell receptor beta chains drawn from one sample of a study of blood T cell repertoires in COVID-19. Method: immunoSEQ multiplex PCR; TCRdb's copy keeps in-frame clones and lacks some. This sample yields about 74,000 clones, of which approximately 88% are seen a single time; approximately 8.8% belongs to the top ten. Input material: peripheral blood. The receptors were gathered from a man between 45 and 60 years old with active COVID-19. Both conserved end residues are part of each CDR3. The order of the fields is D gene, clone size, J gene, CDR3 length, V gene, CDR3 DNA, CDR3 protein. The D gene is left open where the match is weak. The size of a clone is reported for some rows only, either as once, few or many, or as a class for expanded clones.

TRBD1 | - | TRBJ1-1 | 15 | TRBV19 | TGTGCCAGCTACGACGGCGGACAGGGGTACACTGAAGCTTTCTTT | CASYDGGQGYTEAFF
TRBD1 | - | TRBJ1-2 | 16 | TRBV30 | TGTGCCTGGCAACGGGACAGGGGGCCTCTTTCCTATGGCTACACCTTC | CAWQRDRGPLSYGYTF
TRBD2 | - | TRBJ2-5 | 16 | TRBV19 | TGTGCCAGTAGCAGCGCCTATAGCGGGAGAGGAGAGACCCAGTACTTC | CASSSAYSGRGETQYF
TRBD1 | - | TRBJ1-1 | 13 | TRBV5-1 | TGCGCCAGTGGGACAGGGGCGACCACTGAAGCTTTCTTT | CASGTGATTEAFF
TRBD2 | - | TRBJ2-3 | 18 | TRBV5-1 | TGCGCCAGCAGCTTGACCCCCTCCAGGGAAGCGGGGGGGGATACGCAGTATTTT | CASSLTPSREAGGDTQYF
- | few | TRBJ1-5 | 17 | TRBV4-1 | TGCGCCAGCAGCCAACTTTCGGGGTATTATAGCAATCAGCCCCAGCATTTT | CASSQLSGYYSNQPQHF
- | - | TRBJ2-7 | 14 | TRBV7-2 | TGTGCCAGCAGCTTACGCAGGGTGGACTACGAGCAGTACTTC | CASSLRRVDYEQYF
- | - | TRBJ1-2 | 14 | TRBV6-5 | TGTGCCAGCACCCAACGGTATGATAACTATGGCTACACCTTC | CASTQRYDNYGYTF
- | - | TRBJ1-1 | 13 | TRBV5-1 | TGCGCCAGCAGCTTGACAGGGAACACTGAAGCTTTCTTT | CASSLTGNTEAFF
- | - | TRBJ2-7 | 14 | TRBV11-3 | TGTGCCAGCAGCCCGGGGGGCTCCTACTACGAGCAGTACTTC | CASSPGGSYYEQYF
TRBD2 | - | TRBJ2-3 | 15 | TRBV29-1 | TGCAGCGCCGACGGACTAGCGGGGGGGGCAGATACGCAGTATTTT | CSADGLAGGADTQYF
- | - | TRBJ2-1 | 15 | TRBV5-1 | TGCGCCAGCAGCTATACCACTAGCTCCTACAATGAGCAGTTCTTC | CASSYTTSSYNEQFF
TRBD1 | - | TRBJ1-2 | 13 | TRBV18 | TGTGCCAGCTCACCCGACAGGGGAAGCGGCTACACCTTC | CASSPDRGSGYTF
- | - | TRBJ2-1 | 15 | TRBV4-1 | TGCGCCAGCAGCCAAGGGACTGCTTTCTACAATGAGCAGTTCTTC | CASSQGTAFYNEQFF
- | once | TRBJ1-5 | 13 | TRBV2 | TGTGCCAGCTGCCCTCGGGGAACGGGCGAACAGCATTTT | CASCPRGTGEQHF
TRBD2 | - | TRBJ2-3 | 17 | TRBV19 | TGTGCCAGTAGTAGAGGACTAGCGGGGGGGTTCTACGATACGCAGTATTTT | CASSRGLAGGFYDTQYF
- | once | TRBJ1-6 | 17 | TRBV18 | TGTGCCAGCTCACCACGGGAGGCGGGTTCCAAAAATTCACCCCTCCACTTT | CASSPREAGSKNSPLHF
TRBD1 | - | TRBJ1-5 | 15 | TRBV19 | TGTGCCAGTAGTACTTGGACAGGGCCAAATCAGCCCCAGCATTTT | CASSTWTGPNQPQHF
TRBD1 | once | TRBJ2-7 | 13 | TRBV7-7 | TGTGCTAGCAGCTTAGACAGGGGGTACGAGCAGTACTTC | CASSLDRGYEQYF
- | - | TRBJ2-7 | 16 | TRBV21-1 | TGTGCCAGCAGCAAAACTCTAGCGGGACGGTCCTACGAGCAGTACTTC | CASSKTLAGRSYEQYF
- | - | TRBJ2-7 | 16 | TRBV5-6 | TGTGCCAGCAGCTTGGTGGGTAGCGGTAGCTCCTACGAGCAGTACTTC | CASSLVGSGSSYEQYF
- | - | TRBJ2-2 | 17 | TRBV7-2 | TGTGCCAGCAGCTTAGCGCTGGCTTACACGAACACCGGGGAGCTGTTTTTT | CASSLALAYTNTGELFF
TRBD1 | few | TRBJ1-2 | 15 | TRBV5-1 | TGCGCCAGCAGCTCTCTTCAGGGGGCGGGCTATGGCTACACCTTC | CASSSLQGAGYGYTF
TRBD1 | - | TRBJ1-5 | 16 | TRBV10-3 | TGTGCCATCAGTGAGTCCGGGACAGGGGCCAATCAGCCCCAGCATTTT | CAISESGTGANQPQHF
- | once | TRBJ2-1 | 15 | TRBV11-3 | TGTGCCAGCAGCTTAAGAAGGGGCTCCTACAATGAGCAGTTCTTC | CASSLRRGSYNEQFF
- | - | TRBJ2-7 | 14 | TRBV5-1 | TGCGCCAGCAGCCTCGCTGGCGACCCGAGGGAGCAGTACTTC | CASSLAGDPREQYF
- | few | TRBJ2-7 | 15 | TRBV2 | TGTGCCAGCAGTGTAAGTTATCAGGGCGCCTACGAGCAGTACTTC | CASSVSYQGAYEQYF
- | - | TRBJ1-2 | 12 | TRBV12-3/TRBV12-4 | TGTGCCAGCAGTTTACCGGGGAATGGCTACACCTTC | CASSLPGNGYTF
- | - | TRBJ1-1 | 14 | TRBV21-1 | TGTGCCAGCCTCCCTTTTATCTCGCGGACTGAAGCTTTCTTT | CASLPFISRTEAFF
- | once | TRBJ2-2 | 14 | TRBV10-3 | TGTGCCATTAGACAGGACGCGAACACCGGGGAGCTGTTTTTT | CAIRQDANTGELFF
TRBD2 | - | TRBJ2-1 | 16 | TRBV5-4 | TGTGCCAGCAGCCTGAAAGGAGCGGGGTACAACAATGAGCAGTTCTTC | CASSLKGAGYNNEQFF
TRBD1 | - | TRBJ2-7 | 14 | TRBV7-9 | TGTGCCAGCAGCCTCGGGACAGTAGTCTACGAGCAGTACTTC | CASSLGTVVYEQYF
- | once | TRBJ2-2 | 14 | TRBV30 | TGTGCCTGGAGCGGGACACTGAACACCGGGGAGCTGTTTTTT | CAWSGTLNTGELFF